The T cell receptor beta chain under discussion was sequenced for a study of early T cells in non-severe SARS-CoV-2 infection listed by TCRdb under 2021. For context, the study as a whole: Bulk RNA from unsorted whole blood was used for TCR sequencing, so alpha and beta chains could not be paired. The paper as a whole reports these results and caveats: Matching against VDJdb was skewed toward anti-spike CD8 responses, likely underestimated virus-specific expansions, and missed private and CD4 specificities.

The CDR3 holds 16 amino acids from the cysteine to the phenylalanine. The read is trimmed to its CDR3 DNA, 48 bases read in frame from base 1. CDR1 MDHEN and CDR2 SYDVKM are derived from the germline V gene. V ends up 2 bases short and J 1 base short, with an unmatched junction base count of 4. Comment on this clonotype: The specificity of this receptor is unknown. No clone much larger than this one lies a single base away; base qualities are absent.

Set within a cohort of healthcare workers in London, UK, this nested case-control study involved weekly PCR testing of nasopharyngeal swabs along with blood sampling. Healthcare workers were recruited during the week of the UK lockdown, between 23 and 31 March 2020, and followed weekly for up to roughly 15 weeks. The library was built by means of 5' RACE. Sequencing instrument: NextSeq 500. In the TCR library protocol, unique molecular identifiers were attached to individual cDNA molecules to correct for PCR bias and sequencing error. Both TCR alpha and beta chains were sequenced, and tight co-correlation was observed between alpha and beta sequence abundances in each sample. In the source study's methods: Decombinator V4 was used to annotate TCR sequences for V gene, J gene and CDR3. TCRs were defined as expanded if a significant change between any two time points was detected under a Poisson model with p below 0.0001. TCR abundances were normalised to the total number of TCRs sequenced per sample and expressed as counts per million. TRAV1-2 paired with TRAJ12, TRAJ20 or TRAJ33 defined MAIT TCRs, while TRAV10 paired with TRAJ18 defined iNKT TCRs. A search of VDJdb, accessed on 1 November 2021, was run for TCRs annotated to CMV, EBV and SARS-CoV-2, with TCRs annotated for multiple antigens excluded. The public reads were quality trimmed at Q25 with fastp and then assembled into clones with MiXCR by TCRdb, keeping productive beta chains. Here each entry gathers all rows of one CDR3 protein and keeps the most common genes and DNA. The V and J calls here are based on TCRdb, not the publication. The sample table contains roughly 100,000 distinct CDR3 sequences; only one count was recorded for over 10% of them. In total, the top ten clones hold 6.2% of the sample.

This receptor was taken from an adult who was a healthcare worker with PCR-confirmed SARS-CoV-2 infection or an uninfected control (not recorded which). Recombination connected TRBV28 to TRBJ2-3, and TRBD2 aligns with 9 junction nucleotides. Specimen: whole blood. The nucleotides read TGTGCCAGCAGTTTAGGGATAGCGGGAGGCACAGATACGCAGTATTTT. Its protein reads: CASSLGIAGGTDTQYF.